The rows below give T cell receptor beta chains drawn from one sample of a study of shared clonotypes between healthy human individuals. Repertoires were generated with immunoSEQ multiplex PCR, while TCRdb's copy carries only in-frame clones and drops some. Of about 2 million clones in the sample, roughly 94% are singletons; the top ten hold 0.9% to 1.5%. Sequenced input: naive CD8+ T cells sorted from blood. The source of these receptors is a man between 18 and 29 years old in good health. CDR3s include the opening cysteine and the closing phenylalanine or tryptophan. A D gene is named only where the DNA matches it firmly. Expanded clones are given a class, and other clones once, few, many or no size at all.

v_call,j_call,d_call,clone_size,cdr3_aa,cdr3_nt
TRBV19,TRBJ2-7,TRBD1,-,CASSIQGTAYEQYF,TGTGCCAGTAGTATACAAGGGACAGCCTACGAGCAGTACTTC
TRBV6-4,TRBJ2-2,-,-,CASSVNGFGVTGELFF,TGTGCCAGCAGTGTGAACGGGTTCGGGGTTACCGGGGAGCTGTTTTTT
TRBV6-6,TRBJ2-3,-,-,CASREHTPAQYF,TGTGCCAGCAGAGAGCATACACCGGCGCAGTATTTT
TRBV9,TRBJ2-1,TRBD2,once,CASSVLLAGPSYNEQFF,TGTGCCAGCAGCGTACTACTAGCGGGGCCATCCTACAATGAGCAGTTCTTC
TRBV10-1,TRBJ2-3,-,-,CASSEGVWGTDTQYF,TGCGCCAGCAGTGAGGGGGTTTGGGGCACAGATACGCAGTATTTT
TRBV13,TRBJ2-7,TRBD2,-,CASSSSGSGAYEQYF,TGTGCCAGCAGCTCCAGCGGGAGCGGTGCCTACGAGCAGTACTTC
TRBV6-5,TRBJ1-1,TRBD1,-,CASSYRGNTEAFF,TGTGCCAGTTCATACAGGGGGAACACTGAAGCTTTCTTT
TRBV7-2,TRBJ2-1,-,-,CASSPLHNEQFF,TGTGCCAGCAGCCCTCTGCACAATGAGCAGTTCTTC
TRBV19,TRBJ2-7,-,-,CASSIGGPSYEQYF,TGTGCCAGTAGTATAGGAGGACCCTCTTACGAGCAGTACTTC
TRBV7-9,TRBJ1-1,-,once,CASSLGDMNTEAFF,TGTGCCAGCAGCTTGGGGGACATGAACACTGAAGCTTTCTTT
TRBV9,TRBJ2-5,-,once,CASSPRGSWETQYF,TGTGCCAGCAGCCCCAGGGGTAGCTGGGAGACCCAGTACTTC
TRBV28,TRBJ2-7,-,once,CASSLRGGLHEQYF,TGTGCCAGCAGTTTGCGGGGTGGGTTGCACGAGCAGTACTTC
TRBV4-1,TRBJ1-4,TRBD1,-,CASSHHGGQATTNEKLFF,TGCGCCAGCAGCCATCACGGGGGACAGGCAACAACTAATGAAAAACTGTTTTTT
TRBV6-5,TRBJ2-7,-,-,CASSYMEAYEQYF,TGTGCCAGCAGTTACATGGAAGCCTACGAGCAGTACTTC
TRBV19,TRBJ1-5,-,-,CASSIWDGSNQPQHF,TGTGCCAGTAGTATTTGGGACGGGTCAAATCAGCCCCAGCATTTT
TRBV4-1,TRBJ2-1,-,-,CASSQGPGVNNEQFF,TGCGCCAGCAGCCAAGGCCCAGGGGTCAACAATGAGCAGTTCTTC
TRBV10-2,TRBJ2-7,-,-,CATLDWEQYF,TGCGCCACCCTCGACTGGGAGCAGTACTTC
TRBV7-8,TRBJ1-1,-,-,CASSLLGRTEAFF,TGTGCCAGCAGCTTACTCGGTCGGACTGAAGCTTTCTTT
TRBV5-1,TRBJ2-7,-,-,CASSFGGYYEQYF,TGCGCCAGCAGCTTTGGGGGGTACTACGAGCAGTACTTC
TRBV4-1,TRBJ2-7,-,-,CASSQEGQSYEQYF,TGCGCCAGCAGCCAAGAGGGGCAGAGCTACGAGCAGTACTTC
TRBV19,TRBJ2-1,TRBD2,-,CASSPSGGYNEQFF,TGTGCCAGTAGTCCTAGCGGGGGCTACAATGAGCAGTTCTTC
TRBV9,TRBJ2-7,-,-,CASSVGGVAYEQYF,TGTGCCAGCAGCGTAGGGGGAGTCGCCTACGAGCAGTACTTC
TRBV25-1,TRBJ2-1,-,-,CASSETYNEQFF,TGTGCCAGCAGCGAAACCTACAATGAGCAGTTCTTC
TRBV9,TRBJ2-1,-,-,CASSVEGGQYNEQFF,TGTGCCAGCAGCGTAGAGGGGGGCCAGTACAATGAGCAGTTCTTC
TRBV12-5,TRBJ2-7,-,-,CASGLESNSYEQYF,TGTGCTAGTGGTTTGGAGAGTAACTCCTACGAGCAGTACTTC
TRBV29-1,TRBJ2-5,-,-,CSVVPGQTSQETQYF,TGCAGCGTTGTACCGGGACAGACTAGCCAAGAGACCCAGTACTTC
TRBV27,TRBJ2-5,TRBD2,once,CASARGDPSAQYF,TGTGCCAGTGCACGGGGGGACCCCTCTGCCCAGTACTTC
TRBV6-5,TRBJ2-7,-,once,CASSYSRDGKNEQYF,TGTGCCAGCAGTTACTCGAGGGACGGTAAAAACGAGCAGTACTTC
TRBV7-9,TRBJ1-4,-,-,CASSLEGDGNEKLFF,TGTGCCAGCAGCTTAGAGGGAGACGGTAATGAAAAACTGTTTTTT
TRBV5-6,TRBJ1-2,-,-,CASSLVGFDGYTF,TGTGCCAGCAGCTTGGTGGGGTTCGATGGCTACACCTTC
TRBV11-2,TRBJ2-5,-,-,CASSLVGAQETQYF,TGTGCCAGCAGCTTAGTGGGCGCCCAAGAGACCCAGTACTTC
TRBV27,TRBJ2-2,-,-,CASSFGLASGELFF,TGTGCCAGCAGTTTTGGGCTAGCATCCGGGGAGCTGTTTTTT
TRBV27,TRBJ2-7,-,-,CASSLSVGTITYEQYF,TGTGCCAGCAGTTTATCGGTGGGGACGATTACCTACGAGCAGTACTTC
TRBV10-3,TRBJ2-7,TRBD2,-,CAISELAGLSYEQYF,TGTGCCATCAGTGAACTAGCGGGACTCTCCTACGAGCAGTACTTC
TRBV4-1,TRBJ2-7,TRBD2,-,CASSQKREGTYEQYF,TGCGCCAGCAGCCAAAAGCGGGAGGGAACCTACGAGCAGTACTTC
TRBV18,TRBJ2-2,-,few,CASSLSGDTGELFF,TGTGCCAGCTCACTCAGTGGGGACACCGGGGAGCTGTTTTTT
TRBV5-4,TRBJ2-1,-,-,CASSPGQKQFF,TGTGCCAGCAGCCCTGGACAGAAGCAGTTCTTC
TRBV13,TRBJ2-5,TRBD1,-,CASSLSGQGQETQYF,TGTGCCAGCAGCTTATCGGGACAGGGCCAAGAGACCCAGTACTTC
TRBV4-3,TRBJ2-7,TRBD1,-,CASSPGQGGYEQYF,TGCGCCAGCAGCCCCGGACAGGGCGGCTACGAGCAGTACTTC
TRBV27,TRBJ1-5,TRBD1,few,CASTATGGLGQPQHF,TGTGCCAGCACCGCGACAGGGGGATTGGGTCAGCCCCAGCATTTT
TRBV27,TRBJ2-7,-,-,CASSFLDSASYEQYF,TGTGCCAGCAGTTTCTTAGACAGCGCCTCCTACGAGCAGTACTTC
TRBV7-9,TRBJ2-7,-,once,CASSQFQAYEQYF,TGTGCCAGCAGCCAATTCCAGGCCTACGAGCAGTACTTC
TRBV19,TRBJ2-1,-,-,CASSRGPGKFF,TGTGCCAGTAGCCGAGGACCCGGGAAGTTCTTC
TRBV29-1,TRBJ2-3,TRBD2,-,CSVGTSASTDTQYF,TGCAGCGTTGGGACTAGCGCCTCCACAGATACGCAGTATTTT
TRBV5-5,TRBJ2-7,TRBD2,-,CASSPTSGFSYEQYF,TGTGCCAGCAGTCCCACTAGCGGATTCTCCTACGAGCAGTACTTC
TRBV9,TRBJ2-3,-,-,CASTVGGGRDTQYF,TGTGCCAGCACCGTAGGAGGGGGGAGAGATACGCAGTATTTT
TRBV9,TRBJ1-2,TRBD1,-,CASSPGQNLYGYTF,TGTGCCAGCAGCCCGGGACAGAACCTCTATGGCTACACCTTC
TRBV19,TRBJ2-5,-,-,CASSILPGETQYF,TGTGCCAGTAGTATACTACCGGGAGAGACCCAGTACTTC
TRBV7-9,TRBJ2-7,TRBD1,-,CASSSKGAPTSYEQYF,TGTGCCAGCAGCTCCAAGGGGGCCCCGACCTCCTACGAGCAGTACTTC
TRBV9,TRBJ2-3,-,-,CASRGVVTDTQYF,TGTGCCAGCAGGGGCGTCGTTACAGATACGCAGTATTTT
TRBV10-1,TRBJ2-1,TRBD2,-,CASSEFRGGLNEQFF,TGCGCCAGCAGTGAGTTTCGGGGGGGCCTCAATGAGCAGTTCTTC
TRBV25-1,TRBJ2-5,-,-,CASSTVQGPQETQYF,TGTGCCAGCAGTACGGTCCAGGGGCCCCAAGAGACCCAGTACTTC